Described below is a single T cell receptor (beta chain) sequence and its context. Treatment was busulfan-fludarabine conditioning, a marrow graft, and cyclophosphamide on days +3 and +4. The data belong to a study of T cells after posttransplantation cyclophosphamide. CDR1 LGHNA and CDR2 YNFKEQ come from the germline V gene. CDR3 length equals 14 residues. The V and J ends lost 4 bases and 5 bases, in that order; junction bases with no gene match: 8. The table came from immunoSEQ multiplex PCR; TCRdb's copy has only in-frame clones and leaves some out. Of under 8,000 clones in the sample, roughly nine tenths were seen once.

The sequence was collected from a female patient aged 45-65 years who received an allogeneic stem cell transplant from a related donor, was CMV-positive, and had no GVHD. Some of these T cells may belong to the graft donor. The rearrangement uses TRBV4-2 and TRBJ2-7, with 7 bases identical to TRBD2. The sample consisted of PBMCs, taken approximately 1,300 days after allogeneic stem cell transplant with posttransplant cyclophosphamide. CDR3 coding DNA: TGTGCCAGCAGCCGGAGCGGGAATCAAAACGAGCAGTACTTC. This gives the protein CASSRSGNQNEQYF.